One sample yielded the 25 T cell receptor beta chains listed below, sequenced in a study of blood T cell repertoires in COVID-19. Measured with immunoSEQ multiplex PCR; TCRdb has only the in-frame clones, and not every one. The data hold about 160,000 clones, with 84% observed a single time. Sequencing was performed on peripheral blood. These receptors were collected from a man aged 65-85 years with acute or convalescent COVID-19.

The CDR3 is CASSESGRYPYNEQFF. CDR3 nucleotide sequence: TGTGCCAGCAGCGAGAGCGGGAGGTACCCCTACAATGAGCAGTTCTTC. This sequence joins TRBV9 and TRBJ2-1; 9 bases are shared with TRBD2. Germline loops: CDR1 SGDLS, CDR2 YYNGEE. Trimming at V came to 3 bases and at J to 2 bases, leaving 6 bases not matched to a gene. This CDR3 region has 16 residues. Full variable domain (remainder filled in from reference TRBV9 and TRBJ2-1): DSGVTQTPKHLITATGQRVTLRCSPRSGDLSVYWYQQSLDQGLQFLIQYYNGEERAKGNILERFSAQQFPDLHSELNLSSLELGDSALYFCASSESGRYPYNEQFFGPGTRLTVL.

The chain is built from TRBV21-1 and TRBJ2-3; TRBD2, the D gene given by the table, was not confirmed from the DNA. TRBV21-1 is reported as a pseudogene. This CDR3 region has 17 residues. CDR3 in DNA: TGTGCCAGCAGCAAAGTCGTCGGGGGGACTAGCACAGATACGCAGTATTTT. It specifies CASSKVVGGTSTDTQYF.

The V gene is TRBV10-3, the J gene TRBJ2-5; perhaps TRBD2 as D (5 bases). V dropped 0 bases and J dropped 7 bases, with 15 bases sitting between them. CDR1 ENHRY and CDR2 SYGVKD come from the germline V gene. The CDR3 covers 15 residues. The CDR3 is CAISESERLTGTQYF. CDR3 nucleotides: TGTGCCATCAGTGAGTCGGAGCGACTAACGGGGACCCAGTACTTC.

V gene TRBV3-1 (or the pseudogene TRBV3-2) combines with J gene TRBJ1-1; perhaps TRBD1 as D (6 bases). CDR1 and CDR2 (germline): LGHDT, YNNKEL (reference sequence). V was pared by 6 bases and J by 1 base, with 12 bases between. The CDR3 is 14 amino acids. The CDR3 sequence: CASRKAGANTEAFF. DNA of the CDR3: TGTGCCAGCAGGAAAGCAGGGGCGAACACTGAAGCTTTCTTT.

The chain couples TRBV6-6 to TRBJ1-5; D uncertain. The ends were cut back, 8 bases at V and 4 bases at J, with 12 bases in the middle. Germline V lookup: CDR1 MNHNY, CDR2 SVGAGI (reference sequence). This CDR3 comprises 13 residues. As DNA, the CDR3 is TGTGCCAGCCGGGAGGAGCAGAATCAGCCCCAGCATTTT. Amino acid sequence: CASREEQNQPQHF.

The V call is TRBV5-4, the J call TRBJ2-1; TRBD1 might be the D (7 bases). The CDR3 length is 14 residues. Trimming took 5 bases from V and 0 from J, leaving 9 bases between them. Germline V gene sequence: CDR1 SGHNT, CDR2 YYREEE (reference sequence). The CDR3 sequence: CASREGASYNEQFF. As DNA, the CDR3 is TGTGCCAGCAGGGAGGGGGCCTCCTACAATGAGCAGTTCTTC.

The chain has TRBV6-4 and TRBJ2-5, with 7 bases aligning to TRBD1. Unmatched junction bases numbered 13, after V lost 8 bases and J lost 7 bases. The CDR3 spans 14 residues. The germline gives CDR1 MRHNA, CDR2 SNTAGT. This chain's CDR3 is CASGARGPNTTQYF. The CDR3 DNA reads TGTGCCAGCGGCGCTAGGGGGCCGAACACGACCCAGTACTTC.

Here the CDR3 DNA reads TGTGCCAGTAGTCGTACAGGGGAAGGGAACACTGAAGCTTTCTTT. Its translation: CASSRTGEGNTEAFF. This chain connects TRBV19 to TRBJ1-1; 7 bases line up with TRBD1. CDR1 is LNHDA and CDR2 is SQIVND in the germline V gene (reference sequence). The CDR3 contains 15 residues. V was clipped by 5 bases and J by 1 base; unmatched bases: 7.

The chain employs TRBV7-9 and TRBJ1-2; 10 positions match TRBD1. CDR1 SEHNR and CDR2 FQNEAQ come from the germline V gene (reference sequence). J gave up 3 bases and V 5 bases, and 12 bases lay outside the gene matches. This CDR3 comprises 17 residues. The CDR3 spells CASSPTGGLIWDYGYTF. In DNA form, the CDR3 reads TGTGCCAGCAGCCCGACAGGGGGCCTTATCTGGGACTATGGCTACACCTTC.

J is TRBJ2-1 and V is TRBV10-3; 7 positions agree with TRBD2. After removal of 0 bases from V and 0 bases from J, the junction contained 8 bases not matched to a gene. Germline V gene data show CDR1 as ENHRY and CDR2 as SYGVKD. This CDR3 is built from 18 residues. CDR3 loop: CAISESWLAESSYNEQFF. Written as DNA, the CDR3 is TGTGCCATCAGTGAGTCGTGGCTAGCGGAGAGCTCCTACAATGAGCAGTTCTTC.

The chain carries TRBV10-3 and TRBJ2-7, with D tentatively TRBD2 (5 bases). The germline CDR1 and CDR2 sequences are ENHRY and SYGVKD. V gave up 6 bases and J gave up 6 bases, with 15 bases separating them. This CDR3 comprises 13 residues. The CDR3 sequence is CAIRVIASGEQYF. The DNA for the CDR3 is TGTGCCATCAGAGTGATAGCGTCGGGCGAGCAGTACTTC.

The chain couples TRBV15 to TRBJ2-7; D may be TRBD2 (6 bases). Germline CDR1 and CDR2: LNHNV and YYDKDF (reference sequence). V was cut by 8 bases and J by 5 bases, with 22 bases left in between. The CDR3 is 15 residues long. The CDR3 region is CATSDRGILTHEQYF. The CDR3 region has the DNA TGTGCCACCTCAGATCGCGGGATATTGACCCACGAGCAGTACTTC.

This sequence joins TRBV15 and TRBJ2-1, with D possibly being TRBD2 (6 bases). Deletions cut 1 base from V and 9 bases from J, with 22 bases between. CDR3 length: 17 residues. The germline gives CDR1 LNHNV, CDR2 YYDKDF (reference sequence). The CDR3: CATSRVGGTGRTGEQFF. CDR3 in DNA: TGTGCCACCAGCAGAGTGGGCGGGACGGGACGAACAGGTGAGCAGTTCTTC.

This chain connects TRBV6-5 to TRBJ2-2; 12 nucleotides line up with TRBD2. The CDR3 length is 15 residues. Germline loops: CDR1 MNHEY, CDR2 SVGAGI. Trimming at V came to 7 bases and at J to 7 bases, leaving 7 bases not matched to a gene. The CDR3: CASTGTSGFSGELFF. The CDR3 DNA reads TGTGCCAGCACGGGGACTAGCGGGTTTAGCGGGGAGCTGTTTTTT.

In regard to this clone: An end of the junction does not agree with germline; a read error may underlie this. The J gene is TRBJ2-1, the V gene TRBV7-7, with TRBD2 identical over 8 bases. CDR3 length: 13 residues. Germline loops: CDR1 SSHAT, CDR2 FNYEAQ (reference sequence). The CDR3 loop reads CASSYRTGRGEFF. The CDR3 coding sequence is TGTGCTAGCAGCTACAGAACCGGGAGGGGCGAGTTCTTC.

This rearrangement joins TRBV3-1 (or the pseudogene TRBV3-2) to TRBJ1-1; 7 nucleotides agree with TRBD1. V lost 4 bases, J lost 12 bases, and 8 bases stayed unmatched. Germline V gene sequence: CDR1 LGHDT, CDR2 YNNKEL (reference sequence). This CDR3 spans 12 amino acids. In DNA form, the CDR3 reads TGTGCCAGCAGCCTCGGACAGGAAGTAACTTTCTTT. It codes for CASSLGQEVTFF.

The V gene is TRBV6-6, the J gene TRBJ1-6; 7 positions match TRBD1. The CDR3 has 17 amino acids. Germline V gives CDR1 MNHNY, CDR2 SVGAGI (reference sequence). V gave up 5 bases and J gave up 7 bases; unmatched junction bases: 14. Written as DNA, the CDR3 is TGTGCCAGCAGTCACGGGACAGCAATTTTAAGGAATTCACCCCTCCACTTT. Translation gives CASSHGTAILRNSPLHF.

A single count supports this clone. The chain links TRBV30 to TRBJ2-1; 9 bases align to TRBD2. The germline gives CDR1 GTSNPN, CDR2 SVGIG (reference sequence). The CDR3 sequence is 11 residues long. CDR3 region: CCGGAYNEQFF. CDR3 sequence (DNA): TGTTGCGGGGGGGCCTACAATGAGCAGTTCTTC.

The chain carries TRBV12-2 and TRBJ2-2; the DNA was not used to check the table's D call, TRBD1. TRBV12-2 is deemed a pseudogene. The CDR3 spans 18 residues. The CDR3 here is CASRLGTGEGPRAGELFF. CDR3 bases: TGTGCAAGTCGCTTGGGGACAGGGGAAGGGCCCAGGGCCGGGGAGCTGTTTTTT.

As DNA, the CDR3 is TGCAGCGTTGAAGGGGACAGCTCTAACTATGGCTACACCTTC. Encoded protein: CSVEGDSSNYGYTF. The rearrangement links TRBV29-1 to TRBJ1-2; TRBD1 agrees at 7 bases. The V segment lost 1 base and the J segment 0 bases; nucleotides outside the gene matches: 2. The CDR3 is 14 amino acids. The germline CDR1 and CDR2 sequences are SQVTM and ANQGSEA.

V is TRBV28 and J is TRBJ2-7; TRBD1 matches at 8 bases. V lost 7 bases to trimming and J lost 6 bases; unmatched junction nucleotides: 20. The CDR3 is 17 amino acids. The germline CDR1 and CDR2 sequences are MDHEN and SYDVKM. The CDR3 region has the DNA TGTGCCAGCACGACAGGAATGGCCGGACAGGGTCTGCTCGAGCAGTACTTC. It translates to CASTTGMAGQGLLEQYF.

The chain links TRBV19 to TRBJ1-2, with TRBD1 matching 7 bases. Germline-derived CDR1 and CDR2 are LNHDA and SQIVND (reference sequence). This CDR3 has 15 amino acids. Unmatched junction bases numbered 14, after V lost 5 bases and J lost 8 bases. This CDR3 is CASSSAPDRDGGYTF. The CDR3 DNA follows: TGTGCCAGTAGTTCCGCCCCCGACAGGGACGGCGGCTACACCTTC.

The chain is built from TRBV27 and TRBJ1-3; 7 bases map to TRBD1. Germline V gene sequence: CDR1 MNHEY, CDR2 SMNVEV (reference sequence). This CDR3 contains 18 residues. Trimming took 1 base from V and 0 from J; bases not matched to a gene: 9. For the CDR3, the DNA is TGTGCCAGCAGTTTATGGGGGGACAGAAGGAGCTCTGGAAACACCATATATTTT. This encodes CASSLWGDRRSSGNTIYF.

The genes are TRBV19 and TRBJ1-5, with unresolved D. The CDR3 has 12 residues. V shed 3 bases and J shed 6 bases, with 6 bases lying between them. Germline V gene lookup returns CDR1 LNHDA and CDR2 SQIVND (reference sequence). CDR3 coding DNA: TGTGCCAGTAGTATGAACATTCAGCCCCAGCATTTT. Protein: CASSMNIQPQHF. Full variable domain (missing parts from reference TRBV19 and TRBJ1-5): DGGITQSPKYLFRKEGQNVTLSCEQNLNHDAMYWYRQDPGQGLRLIYYSQIVNDFQKGDIAEGYSVSREKKESFPLTVTSAQKNPTAFYLCASSMNIQPQHFGDGTRLSIL.

CDR3 nucleotide sequence: TGTGCCAGCAGCGTCGTTCTAACAGTAAGCTCCTACGAGCAGTACTTC. Residues: CASSVVLTVSSYEQYF. The rearrangement uses TRBV5-6 and TRBJ2-7; D remains unclear. Trimming pared 4 bases from V and 0 bases from J, leaving 17 bases between. CDR3 size: 16 residues. In germline, CDR1 is SGHDT, CDR2 YYEEEE.